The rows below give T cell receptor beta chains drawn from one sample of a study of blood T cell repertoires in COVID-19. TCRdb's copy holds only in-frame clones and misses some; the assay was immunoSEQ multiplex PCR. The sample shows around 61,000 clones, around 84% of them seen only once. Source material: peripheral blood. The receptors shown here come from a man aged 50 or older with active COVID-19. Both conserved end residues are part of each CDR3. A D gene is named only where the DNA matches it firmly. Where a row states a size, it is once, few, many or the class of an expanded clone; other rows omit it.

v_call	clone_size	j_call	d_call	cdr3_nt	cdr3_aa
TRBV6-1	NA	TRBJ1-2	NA	TGTGCCAGCAGTGAAGCGCAGGCCAACGCGGGCTATGGCTACACCTTC	CASSEAQANAGYGYTF
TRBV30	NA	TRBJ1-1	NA	TGTGCCTGGAGTCCGCGGGGCCCTAGGGGTGAAGCTTTCTTT	CAWSPRGPRGEAFF
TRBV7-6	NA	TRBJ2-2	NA	TGTGCCAGCAGCTCCCAGGGGTACGGGGAGCTGTTTTTT	CASSSQGYGELFF
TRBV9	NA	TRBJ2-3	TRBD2	TGTGCCAGCAGCGGGTATAGCGGGCCTAGCACAGATACGCAGTATTTT	CASSGYSGPSTDTQYF
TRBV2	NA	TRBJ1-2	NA	TGTGCCAGCAGTCTTACAGTCTATGGCTACACCTTC	CASSLTVYGYTF
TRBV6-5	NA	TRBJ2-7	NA	TGTGCCAGCAGTTCTAGGTATCCCACCTACGAGCAGTACTTC	CASSSRYPTYEQYF
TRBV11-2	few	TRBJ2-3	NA	TGTGCCAGCAGGTCCCCTGGCACAGATACGCAGTATTTT	CASRSPGTDTQYF
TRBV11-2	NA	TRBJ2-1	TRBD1	TGTGCCAGCAGCTTGACAGGGGGCGCCCCTAATGAGCAGTTCTTC	CASSLTGGAPNEQFF
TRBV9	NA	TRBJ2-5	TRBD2	TGTGCCAGCAGCGTAGGATCGGGTAGCGGGGAGAAGACCCAGTACTTC	CASSVGSGSGEKTQYF
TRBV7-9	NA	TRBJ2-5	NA	TGTGCCAGCAGCTTAGCGAACGGCCAAGAGACCCAGTACTTC	CASSLANGQETQYF
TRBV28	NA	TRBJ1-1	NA	TGTGCCAGCACCGGATGGGGGGGGAACACTGAAGCTTTCTTT	CASTGWGGNTEAFF
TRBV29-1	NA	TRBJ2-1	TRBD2	TGCAGCGCTGGACTAGCGGGGGACCCGTACAATGAGCAGTTCTTC	CSAGLAGDPYNEQFF
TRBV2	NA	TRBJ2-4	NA	TGTGCCAGCAGGGAGGCGGACAAAAACATTCAGTACTTC	CASREADKNIQYF
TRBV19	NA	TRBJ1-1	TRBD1	TGTGCCAGTAGTCCGGGACAGGGGGAGAACACTGAAGCTTTCTTT	CASSPGQGENTEAFF
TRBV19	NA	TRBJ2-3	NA	TGTGCCAGTAGTATTCGAGTGTTTGATACGCAGTATTTT	CASSIRVFDTQYF
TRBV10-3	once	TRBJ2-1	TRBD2	TGTGCCATCAGTGAGTCGGGGACTAGCGGGAGGAGGCAGTTCTTC	CAISESGTSGRRQFF
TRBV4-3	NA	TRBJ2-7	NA	TGCGCCAGCAGCCAAGGGGGGACATCTCCTCCCTACGAGCAGTACTTC	CASSQGGTSPPYEQYF
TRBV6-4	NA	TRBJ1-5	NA	TGTGCCAGCAGTGACGGACGGAGGGGAAATCAGCCCCAGCATTTT	CASSDGRRGNQPQHF
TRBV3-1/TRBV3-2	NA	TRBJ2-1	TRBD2	TGTGCCAGCAGCCAAGTGCGGGGGGGGTCCTACAATGAGCAGTTCTTC	CASSQVRGGSYNEQFF
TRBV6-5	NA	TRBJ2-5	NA	TGTGCCAGCACCATACTAGGAAGGGAGACCCAGTACTTC	CASTILGRETQYF
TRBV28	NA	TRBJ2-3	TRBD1	TGTGCCAGCAGTCTAACGGGACAGGGGGACATGGATACGCAGTATTTT	CASSLTGQGDMDTQYF
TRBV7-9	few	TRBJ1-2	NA	TGTGCCAGCAGCCCTGGAGGTTGGGGAGCCTATGGCTACACCTTC	CASSPGGWGAYGYTF
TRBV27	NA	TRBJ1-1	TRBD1	TGTGCCAGCGGGCCTCACCGGGACAGGGGTATTGAAGCTTTCTTT	CASGPHRDRGIEAFF
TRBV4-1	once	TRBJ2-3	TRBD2	TGCGCCAGCAGCCGGGGGGAGGGAGGGACAGATACGCAGTATTTT	CASSRGEGGTDTQYF
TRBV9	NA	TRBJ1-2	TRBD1	TGTGCCAGCAGCTCACCCAGGGGGCAGAACTATGGCTACACCTTC	CASSSPRGQNYGYTF
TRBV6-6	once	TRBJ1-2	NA	TGTGCCAGCTCCCGGGCAGGGGAGGGCTATGGCTACACCTTC	CASSRAGEGYGYTF
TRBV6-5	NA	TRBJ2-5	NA	TGTGCCAGCAGTTACGGAGGGCCCCAAAAGACCCAGTACTTC	CASSYGGPQKTQYF
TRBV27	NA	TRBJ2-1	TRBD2	TGTGCCAGCAGGGGGGGACTAGCGGGAGTCTCACAGTTCTTC	CASRGGLAGVSQFF
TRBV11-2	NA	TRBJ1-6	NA	TGTGCCAGCAGCTTAGTCGGGGAGGGTAATTCACCCCTCCACTTT	CASSLVGEGNSPLHF
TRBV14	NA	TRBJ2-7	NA	TGTGCCAGCAGCCTGGGGCGGCTTTACTACGAGCAGTACTTC	CASSLGRLYYEQYF
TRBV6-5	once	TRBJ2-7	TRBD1	TGTGCCAGCAGTTACTCGACAGGGGGATCCTACGAGCAGTACTTC	CASSYSTGGSYEQYF
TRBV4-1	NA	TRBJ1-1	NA	TGCGCCAGCAGCCAAAGCGGGAGCACTGAAGCTTTCTTT	CASSQSGSTEAFF
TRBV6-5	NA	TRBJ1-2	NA	TGTGCCAGCAGGGTGGAGGGCACCGGTGGCTATGGCTACACCTTC	CASRVEGTGGYGYTF
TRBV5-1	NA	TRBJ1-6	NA	TGCGCCAGCGCCTCCGGGGGGCGAGATTCACCCCTCCACTTT	CASASGGRDSPLHF
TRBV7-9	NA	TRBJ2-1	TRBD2	TGTGCCAGCAGCTTACTAGCGGGGGGGCGTTTTGATTATGAGCAGTTCTTC	CASSLLAGGRFDYEQFF
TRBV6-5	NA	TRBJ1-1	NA	TGTGCCAGTCTGCGTGTTGGGGCCACTGAAGCTTTCTTT	CASLRVGATEAFF
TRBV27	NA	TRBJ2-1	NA	TGTGCCAGCAGCCTCCTAGCGACAACGGAGCAGTTCTTC	CASSLLATTEQFF
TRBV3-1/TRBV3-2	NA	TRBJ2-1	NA	TGTGCCAGCAGCCAAGATACCGGAGCAGACTACAATGAGCAGTTCTTC	CASSQDTGADYNEQFF
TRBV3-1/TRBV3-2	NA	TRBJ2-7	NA	TGTGCCAGCAGCCCCTACGCTGGGAGGTTCCAGATTTTGCAGTACTTC	CASSPYAGRFQILQYF
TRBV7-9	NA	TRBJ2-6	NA	TGTGCCAGCAGCTTAGGTTTGTCGGGAATGCTCTCTCGGGCCAACGTCCTGACTTTC	CASSLGLSGMLSRANVLTF
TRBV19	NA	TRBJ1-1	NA	TGTGCCAGTAGGAAAGCCCCCATAAAGAACACTGAAGCTTTCTTT	CASRKAPIKNTEAFF
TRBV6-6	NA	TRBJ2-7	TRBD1	TGTGCCAGCAGTCCCTGGATGTGGGACAGGAGCTCCTACGAGCAGTACTTC	CASSPWMWDRSSYEQYF
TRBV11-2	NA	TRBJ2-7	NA	TGTGCCAGCAGCTTAGATTGGGGGGTGGGGAAAGAGCAGTACTTC	CASSLDWGVGKEQYF
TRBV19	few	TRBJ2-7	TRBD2	TGTGCCAGTAGGACCACCGGGACTAGCGCCCTCGAGCAGTACTTC	CASRTTGTSALEQYF
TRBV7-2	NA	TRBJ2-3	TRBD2	TGTGCCAGCAGCTTGAGTACCGGGAGGGCAGATACGCAGTATTTT	CASSLSTGRADTQYF
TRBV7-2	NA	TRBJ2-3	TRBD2	TGTGCCAGCAGCTTACGTTCGACTAGCGGGAGGCGGGTCCCAGATACGCAGTATTTT	CASSLRSTSGRRVPDTQYF
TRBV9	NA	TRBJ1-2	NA	TGTGCCAGCACCTCCCCCCCGGGTAGTGGGGGCTACACCTTC	CASTSPPGSGGYTF
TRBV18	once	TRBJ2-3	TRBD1	TGTGCCAGCTCACCACCCGGACAGGTAGCAGATACGCAGTATTTT	CASSPPGQVADTQYF
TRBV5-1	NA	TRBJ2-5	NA	TGCGCCAGCAGCCCTAGGCCAGACCAAGAGACCCAGTACTTC	CASSPRPDQETQYF
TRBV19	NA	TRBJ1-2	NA	TGTGCCAGTAGTATCACGGGGGGCTATGGCTACACCTTC	CASSITGGYGYTF
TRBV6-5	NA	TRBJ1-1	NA	TGTGCCAGCAGTTACTCGGGGGCCGGCGGCACTGAAGCTTTCTTT	CASSYSGAGGTEAFF
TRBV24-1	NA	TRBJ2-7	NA	TGTGCCACCAGTGATTCGCAGGGGGGCTACGAGCAGTACTTC	CATSDSQGGYEQYF
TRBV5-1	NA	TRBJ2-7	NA	TGCGCCAGCAGCTGGGACTTGGGCTACGAGCAGTACTTC	CASSWDLGYEQYF